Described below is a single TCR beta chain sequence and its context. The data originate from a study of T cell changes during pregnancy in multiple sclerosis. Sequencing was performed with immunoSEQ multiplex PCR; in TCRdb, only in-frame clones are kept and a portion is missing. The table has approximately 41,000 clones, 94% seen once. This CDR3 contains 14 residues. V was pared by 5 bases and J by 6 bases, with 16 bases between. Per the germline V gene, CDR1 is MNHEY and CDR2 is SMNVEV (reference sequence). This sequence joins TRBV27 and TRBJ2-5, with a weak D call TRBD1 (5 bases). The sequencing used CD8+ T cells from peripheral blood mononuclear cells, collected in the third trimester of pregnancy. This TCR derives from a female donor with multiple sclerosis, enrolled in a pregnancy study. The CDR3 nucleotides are TGTGCCAGCAGTCCTTATCTCGACAGACAGACCCAGTACTTC. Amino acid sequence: CASSPYLDRQTQYF.